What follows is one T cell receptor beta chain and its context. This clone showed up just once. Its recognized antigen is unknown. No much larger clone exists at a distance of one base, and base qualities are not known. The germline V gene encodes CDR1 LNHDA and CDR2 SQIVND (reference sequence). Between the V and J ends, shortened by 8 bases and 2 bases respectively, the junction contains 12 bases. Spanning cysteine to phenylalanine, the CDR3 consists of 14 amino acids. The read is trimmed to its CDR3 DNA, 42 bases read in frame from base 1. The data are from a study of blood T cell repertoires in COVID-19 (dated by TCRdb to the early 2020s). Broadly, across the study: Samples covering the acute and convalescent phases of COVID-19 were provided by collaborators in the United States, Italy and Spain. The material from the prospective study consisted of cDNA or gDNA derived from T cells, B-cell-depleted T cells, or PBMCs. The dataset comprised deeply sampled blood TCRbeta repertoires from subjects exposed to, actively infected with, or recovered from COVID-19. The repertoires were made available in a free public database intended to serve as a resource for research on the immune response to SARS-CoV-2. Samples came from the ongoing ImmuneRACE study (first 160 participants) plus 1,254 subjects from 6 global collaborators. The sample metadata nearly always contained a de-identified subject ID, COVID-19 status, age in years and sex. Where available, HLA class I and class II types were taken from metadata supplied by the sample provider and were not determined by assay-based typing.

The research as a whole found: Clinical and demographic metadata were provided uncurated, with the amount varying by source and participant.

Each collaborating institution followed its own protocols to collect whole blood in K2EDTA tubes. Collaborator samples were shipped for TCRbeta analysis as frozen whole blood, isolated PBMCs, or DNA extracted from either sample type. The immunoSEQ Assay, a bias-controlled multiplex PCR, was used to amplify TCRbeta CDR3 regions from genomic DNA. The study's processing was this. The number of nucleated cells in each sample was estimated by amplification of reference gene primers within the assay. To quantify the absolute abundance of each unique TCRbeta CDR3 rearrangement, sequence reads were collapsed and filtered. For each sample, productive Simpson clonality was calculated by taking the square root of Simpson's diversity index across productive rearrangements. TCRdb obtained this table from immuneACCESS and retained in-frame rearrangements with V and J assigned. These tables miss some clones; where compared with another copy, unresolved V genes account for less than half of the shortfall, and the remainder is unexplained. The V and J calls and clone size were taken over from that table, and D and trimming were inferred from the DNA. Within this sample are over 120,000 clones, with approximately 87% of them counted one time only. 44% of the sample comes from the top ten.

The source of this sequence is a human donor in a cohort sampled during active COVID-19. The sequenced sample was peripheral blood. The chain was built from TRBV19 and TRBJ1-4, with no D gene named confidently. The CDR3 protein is CASSRGSTNEKLFF. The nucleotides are TGTGCCAGTTCAAGAGGATCGACTAATGAAAAACTGTTTTTT.